Below, 18 T cell receptor beta chains from the same sample are listed, as sequenced in a study of identical twins. One entry per CDR3 protein results from TCRdb running MiXCR on the 5' RACE reads. The table lists about 520,000 distinct CDR3 sequences, 20% to 25% of them singletons. These data also formed part of another study, on T cells expressing NK-cell markers.

Material: CD4+ T cells sorted from blood. All receptors derive from a woman aged 18-29 years in good health.

Only one count was recorded for this clonotype. The chain carries TRBV7-6 and TRBJ2-7; TRBD1 aligns across 8 bases. This CDR3 has 16 residues. The ends lost 2 bases at V and 4 bases at J; junction bases unmatched: 10. In germline, CDR1 is SGHVS, CDR2 FNYEAQ. As DNA, the CDR3 is TGTGCCAGCAGCTTAATAGCCGGACAGGGAACTTACGAGCAGTACTTC. It yields the protein CASSLIAGQGTYEQYF.

This clonotype was counted between two and nine times. This chain connects TRBV3-1 to TRBJ2-7; maybe TRBD1 (5 bases). V lost 3 bases and J lost 7, with 19 bases in between. Germline CDR1 is LGHDT and CDR2 is YNNKEL (reference sequence). This CDR3 has 15 amino acids. The CDR3 here is CASSQPQAGRWEQYF. CDR3 DNA sequence: TGTGCCAGCAGCCAGCCTCAGGCAGGGCGGTGGGAGCAGTACTTC.

In its sample, this clonotype was seen many times. The chain couples TRBV10-3 to TRBJ2-1; D possibly corresponds to TRBD2 (5 bases). CDR1 ENHRY and CDR2 SYGVKD come from the germline V gene. This CDR3 region has 12 residues. Trimming shortened V by 6 bases and J by 7 bases, and 10 bases separated the two germline ends. The DNA of the CDR3 is TGTGCCATCAGCCAGCGGAATAATGAGCAGTTCTTC. It yields the protein CAISQRNNEQFF.

This clonotype has just a few counts. The gene calls are TRBV5-1 and TRBJ1-1; D not resolved. From germline, CDR1 is SGHRS and CDR2 YFSETQ. The CDR3 has 11 residues. V was pared by 5 bases and J by 3 bases, with 5 bases between. The CDR3 here is CASRVDTEAFF. CDR3 DNA sequence: TGCGCCAGCAGGGTGGACACTGAAGCTTTCTTT.

This rearrangement joins TRBV15 to TRBJ2-7; D not resolved. This CDR3 has 13 amino acids. Per germline, CDR1 LNHNV and CDR2 YYDKDF (reference sequence). Trimming removed 5 bases at V and 1 base at J, with 9 bases between. The CDR3 region has the DNA TGTGCCACCAGCGGATCATCTTCCTACGAGCAGTACTTC. Residues: CATSGSSSYEQYF.

This clonotype was recorded only once. V is TRBV5-1 and J is TRBJ1-1; D call uncertain. The V end lost 2 bases, the J end lost 1 base, and 9 bases lay between the germline ends. This CDR3 region has 14 residues. The V gene's germline CDR1 is SGHRS and CDR2 YFSETQ. The CDR3 spells CASSFWKENTEAFF. The CDR3 nucleotides read TGCGCCAGCAGCTTCTGGAAGGAGAACACTGAAGCTTTCTTT.

There are a few counts of this clonotype. V and J are TRBV20-1 and TRBJ1-2; no clear D. Between the trimmed V and J ends, which lost 3 bases and 2 bases, there was a span of 10 bases. Germline-derived CDR1 and CDR2 are DFQATT and SNEGSKA (reference sequence). The CDR3 loop spans 13 amino acids. The CDR3 region has the DNA TGCAGTGCTAGGCCCGGGCGGAACTATGGCTACACCTTC. This gives the protein CSARPGRNYGYTF.

This chain uses TRBV5-1 with TRBJ2-7; unclear D gene. Germline-derived CDR1 and CDR2 are SGHRS and YFSETQ. There are 13 residues in the CDR3. Trimming removed 0 bases from V and 7 bases from J, with 11 bases in between. Here the CDR3 reads CASSLDLYGEQYF. CDR3 nucleotides: TGCGCCAGCAGCTTGGACCTTTATGGGGAGCAGTACTTC.

This chain joins TRBV10-3 and TRBJ1-1; D is ambiguous. Germline V gene sequence: CDR1 ENHRY, CDR2 SYGVKD. V shed 6 bases and J shed 6 bases, with 20 bases lying between them. The CDR3 covers 15 residues. CDR3 sequence reads: CAIRTSDTPDPEAFF. CDR3 nucleotides: TGTGCCATCAGGACCTCCGATACCCCGGACCCTGAAGCTTTCTTT.

This clonotype was detected a few times. The chain couples TRBV5-1 to TRBJ1-1, with D possibly TRBD1 on 5 matching bases. V was cut by 4 bases and J by 4 bases, with 20 bases left in between. The germline V gene has CDR1 SGHRS and CDR2 YFSETQ. This CDR3 has 16 amino acids. The CDR3 coding sequence is TGCGCCAGCAGCCCAGGGTCGGGGCCTTCGGGCACTGAAGCTTTCTTT. Amino acid sequence: CASSPGSGPSGTEAFF.

This clonotype has ten or more counts. This sequence joins TRBV9 and TRBJ1-2, with D unclear. The V end was cut by 0 bases, the J end by 3 bases, with 12 bases between. This CDR3 has 15 amino acids. Germline V gene lookup returns CDR1 SGDLS and CDR2 YYNGEE. As DNA, the CDR3 is TGTGCCAGCAGCGTAGGTGGAGCGACCTACTATGGCTACACCTTC. Translating it yields CASSVGGATYYGYTF.

This clonotype was recorded at least ten times. The rearrangement uses TRBV6-5 and TRBJ2-7, with D possibly being TRBD1 (6 bases). The V end was cut by 5 bases, the J end by 6 bases, with 8 bases between. The CDR3 covers 11 residues. Germline V gives CDR1 MNHEY, CDR2 SVGAGI. The CDR3 reads CASSRGTEQYF. For the CDR3, the DNA is TGTGCCAGCAGTAGGGGGACCGAGCAGTACTTC.

A few counts support this clonotype. This chain uses TRBV5-1 with TRBJ1-1; unclear D gene. Germline V CDR1 and CDR2: SGHRS, YFSETQ. The CDR3 consists of 15 residues. With 0 bases removed from V and 1 base from J, the gap between germline ends came to 10 bases. This CDR3 is CASSLDWGGNTEAFF. The CDR3 bases are TGCGCCAGCAGCTTGGATTGGGGAGGGAACACTGAAGCTTTCTTT.

V gene TRBV6-9 combines with J gene TRBJ1-5; D remains unclear. The V end lost 4 bases, the J end lost 6 bases, and 16 bases lay between the germline ends. CDR3 size: 15 residues. CDR1 and CDR2 (germline): MNHGY, SVAAGI. The CDR3 nucleotides are TGTGCCAGCAGTTTTCGAAAGGGTGGAGCTCAGCCCCAGCATTTT. This translates into CASSFRKGGAQPQHF.

This clonotype was detected many times. The chain links TRBV5-1 to TRBJ1-1; D is undetermined. This CDR3 spans 14 amino acids. Trimming took off 5 bases at V and 4 bases at J, with 15 bases between the two ends. Germline V gene sequence: CDR1 SGHRS, CDR2 YFSETQ. This chain's CDR3 is CASRPTSGATEAFF. The CDR3 DNA follows: TGCGCCAGCAGGCCGACCTCAGGCGCCACTGAAGCTTTCTTT.

The CDR3 nucleotides read TGTGCCAGCAGCGGAAGGCCCAAGGATACGCAGTATTTT. Translating gives CASSGRPKDTQYF. The chain is built from TRBV7-2 and TRBJ2-3; no reliable D call. The CDR3 length is 13 residues. CDR1 SGHTA and CDR2 FQGNSA come from the germline V gene. V lost 5 bases to trimming and J lost 6 bases, with 12 bases between them.

A few counts support this clonotype. This rearrangement joins TRBV2 to TRBJ2-1, with D maybe TRBD1 (5 bases). V was cut by 8 bases and J by 12 bases, with 20 bases left in between. The germline gives CDR1 SNHLY, CDR2 FYNNEI. This CDR3 has 13 amino acids. The CDR3: CASSTDPSSGQFF. CDR3 nucleotides: TGTGCCAGCTCGACAGACCCTTCAAGTGGGCAGTTCTTC.

The chain has TRBV5-1 and TRBJ2-3, with 7 bases matching TRBD2. The CDR3 length is 16 residues. J was trimmed by 3 bases and V by 0 bases; bases with no gene match: 7. Germline assignment: CDR1 SGHRS and CDR2 YFSETQ. The CDR3 sequence: CASSLGGGSGTDTQYF. The DNA of the CDR3 is TGCGCCAGCAGCTTGGGAGGCGGGAGTGGGACAGATACGCAGTATTTT.